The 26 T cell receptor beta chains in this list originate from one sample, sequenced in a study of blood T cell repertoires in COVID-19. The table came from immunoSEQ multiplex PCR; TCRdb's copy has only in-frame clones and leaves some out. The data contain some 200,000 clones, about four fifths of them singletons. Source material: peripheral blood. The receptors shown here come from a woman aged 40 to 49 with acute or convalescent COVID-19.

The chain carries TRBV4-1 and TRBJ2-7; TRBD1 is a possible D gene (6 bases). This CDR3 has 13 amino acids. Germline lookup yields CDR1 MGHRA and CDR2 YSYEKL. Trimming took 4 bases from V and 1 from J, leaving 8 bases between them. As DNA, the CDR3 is TGCGCCAGCAGCCTACAGGGATCCTACGAGCAGTACTTC. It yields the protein CASSLQGSYEQYF.

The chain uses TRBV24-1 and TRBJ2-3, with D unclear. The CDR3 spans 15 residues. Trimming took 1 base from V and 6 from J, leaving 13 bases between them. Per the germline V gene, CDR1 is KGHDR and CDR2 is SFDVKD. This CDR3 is CATSDFRLAEDTQYF. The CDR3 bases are TGTGCCACCAGTGATTTCAGGCTGGCCGAGGATACGCAGTATTTT.

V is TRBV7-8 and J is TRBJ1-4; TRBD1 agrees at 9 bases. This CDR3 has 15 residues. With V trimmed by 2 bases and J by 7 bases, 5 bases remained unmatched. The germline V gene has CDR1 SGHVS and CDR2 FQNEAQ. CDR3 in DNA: TGTGCCAGCAGCTTAAAACGGGACAGGGTTGAAAAACTGTTTTTT. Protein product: CASSLKRDRVEKLFF. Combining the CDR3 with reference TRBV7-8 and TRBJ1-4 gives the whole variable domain GAGVSQSPRYKVAKRGQDVALRCDPISGHVSLFWYQQALGQGPEFLTYFQNEAQLDKSGLPSDRFFAERPEGSVSTLKIQRTQQEDSAVYLCASSLKRDRVEKLFFGSGTQLSVL.

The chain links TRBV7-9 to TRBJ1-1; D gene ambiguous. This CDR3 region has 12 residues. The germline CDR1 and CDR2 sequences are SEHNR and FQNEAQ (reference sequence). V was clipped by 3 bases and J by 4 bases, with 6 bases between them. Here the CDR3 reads CASSFLATEAFF. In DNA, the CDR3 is TGTGCCAGCAGCTTCCTGGCCACTGAAGCTTTCTTT.

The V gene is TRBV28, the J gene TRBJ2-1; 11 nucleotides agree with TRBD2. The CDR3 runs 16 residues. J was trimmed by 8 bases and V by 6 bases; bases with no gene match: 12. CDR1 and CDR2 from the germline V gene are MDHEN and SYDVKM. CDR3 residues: CASSRQLAGVFHEQFF. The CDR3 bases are TGTGCCAGCAGCCGGCAACTAGCGGGAGTTTTTCATGAGCAGTTCTTC.

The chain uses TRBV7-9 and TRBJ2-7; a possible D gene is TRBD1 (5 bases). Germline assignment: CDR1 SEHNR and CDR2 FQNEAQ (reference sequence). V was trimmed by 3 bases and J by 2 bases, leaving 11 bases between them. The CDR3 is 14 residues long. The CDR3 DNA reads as TGTGCCAGCAGCTTGGGCAGGGATACCTACGAGCAGTACTTC. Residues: CASSLGRDTYEQYF.

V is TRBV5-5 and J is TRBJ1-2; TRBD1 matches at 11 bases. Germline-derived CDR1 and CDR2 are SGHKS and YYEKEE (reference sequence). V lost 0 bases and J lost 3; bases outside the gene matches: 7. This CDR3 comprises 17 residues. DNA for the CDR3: TGTGCCAGCAGCTTGGAATGGACAGGGGGCCTCGACTATGGCTACACCTTC. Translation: CASSLEWTGGLDYGYTF.

This CDR3 reads CASSPHVAQYNEQFF. The CDR3 DNA follows: TGTGCCAGCAGCCCCCATGTGGCCCAATACAATGAGCAGTTCTTC. The chain joins TRBV7-2 to TRBJ2-1, with D uncertain. CDR1 and CDR2 from the germline V gene are SGHTA and FQGNSA. Trimming stripped 5 bases from V and 4 bases from J, with 15 bases between. The CDR3 has 15 residues.

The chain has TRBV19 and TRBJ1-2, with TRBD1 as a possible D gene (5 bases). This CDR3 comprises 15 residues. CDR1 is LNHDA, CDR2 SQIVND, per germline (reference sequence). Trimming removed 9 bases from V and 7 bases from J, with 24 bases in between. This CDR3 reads CASRPTGGEIRGYTF. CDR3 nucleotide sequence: TGTGCCAGCCGCCCGACTGGGGGGGAGATACGTGGCTACACCTTC.

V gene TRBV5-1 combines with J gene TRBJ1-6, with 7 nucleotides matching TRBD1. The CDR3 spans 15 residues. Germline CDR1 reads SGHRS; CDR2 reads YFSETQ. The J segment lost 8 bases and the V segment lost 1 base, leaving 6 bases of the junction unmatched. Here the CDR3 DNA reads TGCGCCAGCAGCTTGTTTACAGGGGATGATTCACCCCTCCACTTT. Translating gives CASSLFTGDDSPLHF.

CDR3 loop: CAWGTGGSYEQYF. DNA of the CDR3: TGTGCCTGGGGGACAGGGGGTTCCTACGAGCAGTACTTC. The chain employs TRBV30 and TRBJ2-7, with 11 bases identical to TRBD1. The CDR3 consists of 13 residues. Per the germline V gene, CDR1 is GTSNPN and CDR2 is SVGIG (reference sequence). Trimming at V came to 5 bases and at J to 1 base, leaving 1 base not matched to a gene.

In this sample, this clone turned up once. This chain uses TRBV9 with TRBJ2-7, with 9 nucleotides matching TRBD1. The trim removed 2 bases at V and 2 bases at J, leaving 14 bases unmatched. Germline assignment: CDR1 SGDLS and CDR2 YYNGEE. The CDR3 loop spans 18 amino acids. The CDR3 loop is CASSVSNPGTGLAYEQYF. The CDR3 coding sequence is TGTGCCAGCAGCGTTTCGAATCCCGGGACAGGGTTGGCCTACGAGCAGTACTTC.

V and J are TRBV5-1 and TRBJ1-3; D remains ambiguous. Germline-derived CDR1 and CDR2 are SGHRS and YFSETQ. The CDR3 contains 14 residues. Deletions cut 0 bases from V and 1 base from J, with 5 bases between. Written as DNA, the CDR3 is TGCGCCAGCAGCTTGGACAAGTCTGGAAACACCATATATTTT. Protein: CASSLDKSGNTIYF.

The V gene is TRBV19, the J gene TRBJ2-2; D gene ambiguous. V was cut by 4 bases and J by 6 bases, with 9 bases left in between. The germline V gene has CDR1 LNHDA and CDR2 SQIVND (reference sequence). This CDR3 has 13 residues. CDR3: CASSSGVAGELFF. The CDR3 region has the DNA TGTGCCAGTAGTAGCGGTGTCGCCGGGGAGCTGTTTTTT.

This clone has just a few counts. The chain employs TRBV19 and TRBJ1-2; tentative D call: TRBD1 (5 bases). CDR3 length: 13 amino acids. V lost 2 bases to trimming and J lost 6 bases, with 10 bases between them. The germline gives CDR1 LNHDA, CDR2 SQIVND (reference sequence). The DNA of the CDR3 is TGTGCCAGTAGTATAAAGGGGAAAGATGGCTACACCTTC. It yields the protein CASSIKGKDGYTF. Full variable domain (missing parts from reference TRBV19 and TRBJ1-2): DGGITQSPKYLFRKEGQNVTLSCEQNLNHDAMYWYRQDPGQGLRLIYYSQIVNDFQKGDIAEGYSVSREKKESFPLTVTSAQKNPTAFYLCASSIKGKDGYTFGSGTRLTVV.

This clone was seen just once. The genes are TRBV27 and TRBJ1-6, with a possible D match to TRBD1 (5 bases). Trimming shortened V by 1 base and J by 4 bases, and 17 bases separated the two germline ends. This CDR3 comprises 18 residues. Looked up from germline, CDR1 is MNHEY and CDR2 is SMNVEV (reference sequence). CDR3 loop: CASSLYAQGVRYNSPLHF. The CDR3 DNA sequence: TGTGCCAGCAGTTTATACGCCCAAGGGGTCCGGTATAATTCACCCCTCCACTTT.

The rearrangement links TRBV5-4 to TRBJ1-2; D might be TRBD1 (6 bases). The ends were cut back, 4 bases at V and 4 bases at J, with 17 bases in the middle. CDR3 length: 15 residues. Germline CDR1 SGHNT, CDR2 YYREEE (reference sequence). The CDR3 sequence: CASSTPDSISYGYTF. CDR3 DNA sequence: TGTGCCAGCAGCACCCCGGACAGTATTAGCTATGGCTACACCTTC. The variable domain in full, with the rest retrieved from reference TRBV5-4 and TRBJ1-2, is ETGVTQSPTHLIKTRGQQVTLRCSSQSGHNTVSWYQQALGQGPQFIFQYYREEENGRGNFPPRFSGLQFPNYSSELNVNALELDDSALYLCASSTPDSISYGYTFGSGTRLTVV.

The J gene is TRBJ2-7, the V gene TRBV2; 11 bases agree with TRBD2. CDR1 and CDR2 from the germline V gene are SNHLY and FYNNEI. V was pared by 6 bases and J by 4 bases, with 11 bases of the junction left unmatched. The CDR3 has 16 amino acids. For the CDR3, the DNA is TGTGCCAGCAGATACCCCGTTAGCGGGGGGGCTTACGAGCAGTACTTC. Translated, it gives CASRYPVSGGAYEQYF. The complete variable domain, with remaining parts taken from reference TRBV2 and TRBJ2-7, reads EPEVTQTPSHQVTQMGQEVILRCVPISNHLYFYWYRQILGQKVEFLVSFYNNEISEKSEIFDDQFSVERPDGSNFTLKIRSTKLEDSAMYFCASRYPVSGGAYEQYFGPGTRLTVT.

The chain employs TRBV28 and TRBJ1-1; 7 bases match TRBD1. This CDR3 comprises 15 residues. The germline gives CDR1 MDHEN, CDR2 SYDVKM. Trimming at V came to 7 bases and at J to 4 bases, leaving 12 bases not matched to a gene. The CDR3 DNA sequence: TGTGCCAGCAAAGAACAGGGGTTAGGCGGCACTGAAGCTTTCTTT. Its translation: CASKEQGLGGTEAFF.

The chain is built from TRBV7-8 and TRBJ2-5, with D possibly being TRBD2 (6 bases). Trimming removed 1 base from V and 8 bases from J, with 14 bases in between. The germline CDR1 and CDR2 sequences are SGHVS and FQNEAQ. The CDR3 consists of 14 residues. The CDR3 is CASSLGSGSRTQYF. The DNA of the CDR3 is TGTGCCAGCAGCTTAGGATCCGGGAGTCGAACCCAGTACTTC. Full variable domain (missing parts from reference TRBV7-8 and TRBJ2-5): GAGVSQSPRYKVAKRGQDVALRCDPISGHVSLFWYQQALGQGPEFLTYFQNEAQLDKSGLPSDRFFAERPEGSVSTLKIQRTQQEDSAVYLCASSLGSGSRTQYFGPGTRLLVL.

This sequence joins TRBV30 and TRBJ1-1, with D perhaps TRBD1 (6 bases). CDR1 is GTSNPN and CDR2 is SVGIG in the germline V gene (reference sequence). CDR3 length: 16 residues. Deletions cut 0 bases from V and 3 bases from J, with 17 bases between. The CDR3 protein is CAWSVIWGTLDTEAFF. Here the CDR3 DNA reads TGTGCCTGGAGTGTAATATGGGGGACATTGGACACTGAAGCTTTCTTT.

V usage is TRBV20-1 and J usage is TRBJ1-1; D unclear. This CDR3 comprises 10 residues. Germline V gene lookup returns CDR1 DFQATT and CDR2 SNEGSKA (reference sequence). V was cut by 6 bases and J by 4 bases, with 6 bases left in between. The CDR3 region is CSAASTEAFF. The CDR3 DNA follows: TGCAGTGCCGCGAGCACTGAAGCTTTCTTT.

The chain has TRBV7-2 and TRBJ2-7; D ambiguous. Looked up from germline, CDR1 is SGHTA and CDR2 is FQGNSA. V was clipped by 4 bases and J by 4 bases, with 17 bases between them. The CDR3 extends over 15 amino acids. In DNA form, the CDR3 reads TGTGCCAGCAGCTCCCTAAGTTTAGCCTCTTACGAGCAGTACTTC. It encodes CASSSLSLASYEQYF.

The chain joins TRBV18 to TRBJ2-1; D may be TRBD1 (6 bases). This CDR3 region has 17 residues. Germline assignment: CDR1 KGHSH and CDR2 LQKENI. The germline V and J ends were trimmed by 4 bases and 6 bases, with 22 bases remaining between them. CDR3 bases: TGTGCCAGCTCACTGCGTAAAGGGGGTTGGGTCGGCAATGAGCAGTTCTTC. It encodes CASSLRKGGWVGNEQFF.

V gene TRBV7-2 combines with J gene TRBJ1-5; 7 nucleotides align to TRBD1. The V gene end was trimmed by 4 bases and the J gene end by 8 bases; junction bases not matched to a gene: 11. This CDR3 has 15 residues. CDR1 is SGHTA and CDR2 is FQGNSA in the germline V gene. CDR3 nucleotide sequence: TGTGCCAGCAGCTCCAGGACAGGAGCAGGGGAGCCCCAGCATTTT. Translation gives CASSSRTGAGEPQHF. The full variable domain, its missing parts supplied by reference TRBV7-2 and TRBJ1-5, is GAGVSQSPSNKVTEKGKDVELRCDPISGHTALYWYRQSLGQGLEFLIYFQGNSAPDKSGLPSDRFSAERTGGSVSTLTIQRTQQEDSAVYLCASSSRTGAGEPQHFGDGTRLSIL.

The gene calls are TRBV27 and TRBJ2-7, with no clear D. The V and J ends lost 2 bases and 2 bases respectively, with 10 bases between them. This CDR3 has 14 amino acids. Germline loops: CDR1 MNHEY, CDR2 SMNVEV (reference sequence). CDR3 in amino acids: CASSLSGQPYEQYF. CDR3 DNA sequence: TGTGCCAGCAGTTTAAGTGGGCAGCCCTACGAGCAGTACTTC.